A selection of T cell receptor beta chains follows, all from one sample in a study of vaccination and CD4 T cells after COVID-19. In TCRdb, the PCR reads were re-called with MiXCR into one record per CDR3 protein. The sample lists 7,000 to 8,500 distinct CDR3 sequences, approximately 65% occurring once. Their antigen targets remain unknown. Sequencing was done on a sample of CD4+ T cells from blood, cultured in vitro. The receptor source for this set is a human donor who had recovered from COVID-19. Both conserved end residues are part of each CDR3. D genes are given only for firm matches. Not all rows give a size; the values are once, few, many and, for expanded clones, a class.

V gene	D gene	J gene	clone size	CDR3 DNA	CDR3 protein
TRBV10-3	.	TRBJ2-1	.	TGTGCCATCAGTGAGTCTCCTAGCGACAATGAGCAGTTCTTC	CAISESPSDNEQFF
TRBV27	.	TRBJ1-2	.	TGTGCCAGCAGTTTTTCCAGACTCAACTATGGCTACACCTTC	CASSFSRLNYGYTF
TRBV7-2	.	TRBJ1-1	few	TGTGCCAGCAGCCCGTCCCATACCCGGAACACTGAAGCTTTCTTT	CASSPSHTRNTEAFF
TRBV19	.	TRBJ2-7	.	TGTGCCAGTAGTATAGATCGGCAGGGTTGGTACGAGCAGTACTTC	CASSIDRQGWYEQYF
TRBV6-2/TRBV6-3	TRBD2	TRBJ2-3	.	TGTGCCAGCAGTTGGACTAAGGGAGCGGGGGGGCCCGGCACAGATACGCAGTATTTT	CASSWTKGAGGPGTDTQYF
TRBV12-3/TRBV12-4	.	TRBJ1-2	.	TGTGCCAGCAGTTCGGAACAGGCTGCTGTGCGGGGCTACACCTTC	CASSSEQAAVRGYTF
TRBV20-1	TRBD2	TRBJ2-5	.	TGCAGTGCTAGAGGTGGACTAGCGGGAGCACCCCAAGAGACCCAGTACTTC	CSARGGLAGAPQETQYF
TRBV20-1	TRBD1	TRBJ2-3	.	TGCAGTGCAAGGAACCCGGACAGGGTTGGGACAGATACGCAGTATTTT	CSARNPDRVGTDTQYF
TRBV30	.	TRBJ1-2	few	TGTGCCTGGAGTAACGGACGAGTATATGGCTACACCTTC	CAWSNGRVYGYTF
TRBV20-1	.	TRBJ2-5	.	TGCAGTGCTAGAGAAGGGGGGCAAGAGACCCAGTACTTC	CSAREGGQETQYF
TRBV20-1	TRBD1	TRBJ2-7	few	TGCAGCTACGACAGGGATAACCACGAGCAGTACTTC	CSYDRDNHEQYF
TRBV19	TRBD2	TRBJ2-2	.	TGTGCCAGTAGTATAGATCCGGGAGGGGGGACCGGGGAGCTGTTTTTT	CASSIDPGGGTGELFF
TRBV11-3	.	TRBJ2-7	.	TGTGCCAGCAGCTTGGACGGGACCGCGTCCTACGAGCAGTACTTC	CASSLDGTASYEQYF
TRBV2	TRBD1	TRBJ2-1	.	TGTGCCAGCAGACAGGGACAGGGATTTTCCGTGACCGATGAGCAGTTCTTC	CASRQGQGFSVTDEQFF
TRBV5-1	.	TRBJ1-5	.	TGCGCCAGCAGCTTGGGTCCACAGGGACCCTATAGCAATCAGCCCCAGCATTTT	CASSLGPQGPYSNQPQHF
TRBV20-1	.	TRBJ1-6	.	TGCAGTGCTAGGCCCCTGACAGCCGGACTATCGGCCCTCCACTTT	CSARPLTAGLSALHF
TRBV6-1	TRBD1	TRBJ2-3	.	TGTGCCAGCAGTCCTCTGGGTCGGACAGGGGGAACAGATACGCAGTATTTT	CASSPLGRTGGTDTQYF
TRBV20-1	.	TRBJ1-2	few	TGCAGTGCTAGTGGTCGGAGGACCTCCCCGAAACGCGGTTATGGCTACACCTTC	CSASGRRTSPKRGYGYTF
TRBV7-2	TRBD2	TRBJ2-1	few	TGTGCCAGCAGCTTTATAGCGGGACTAGTGAACAATGAGCAGTTCTTC	CASSFIAGLVNNEQFF
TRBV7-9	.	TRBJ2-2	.	TGTGCCAGCAGCTTTAAGGGCGCGAACACCGGGGAGCTGTTTTTT	CASSFKGANTGELFF
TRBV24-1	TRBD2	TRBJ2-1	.	TGTGCCACCAGTGACCCCGGGACTAGCAGAGCCTACAATGAGCAGTTCTTC	CATSDPGTSRAYNEQFF
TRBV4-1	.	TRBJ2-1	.	TGCGCCAGCAGCCAACTTAGCGGCCCGTACAATGAGCAGTTCTTC	CASSQLSGPYNEQFF
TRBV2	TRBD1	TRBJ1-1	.	TGTGCCAGCAGTCGACAGGGGTCGAACACTGAAGCTTTCTTT	CASSRQGSNTEAFF
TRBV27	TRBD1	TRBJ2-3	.	TGTGCCAGCAGTTACACAGGGGGTACGCAGTATTTT	CASSYTGGTQYF
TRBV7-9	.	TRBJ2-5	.	TGTGCCAGCAGCTTTTGGGGACTGCAAGAGACCCAGTACTTC	CASSFWGLQETQYF
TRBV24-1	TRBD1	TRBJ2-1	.	TGTGCCACCAGTGATTCGGGACAGGGAGACGAGGAGCAGTTCTTC	CATSDSGQGDEEQFF
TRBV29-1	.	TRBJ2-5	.	TGCAGCGTTGGGCCAGACCAAGAGACCCAGTACTTC	CSVGPDQETQYF
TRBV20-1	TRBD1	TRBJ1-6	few	TGCAGTGCTAGAGCACAGGGGCTGAGGGGTTCACCCCTCCACTTT	CSARAQGLRGSPLHF
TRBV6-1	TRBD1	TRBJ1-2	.	TGTGCCAGCAGCTCGGGCCAGGACAGGGAATGGTTAGGATTGGGCTACACCTTC	CASSSGQDREWLGLGYTF
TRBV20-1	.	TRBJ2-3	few	TGCAGTGCTAGAAGGGACGGCACCGCAGATACGCAGTATTTT	CSARRDGTADTQYF
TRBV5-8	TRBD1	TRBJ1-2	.	TGTGCCAGCAGCAGGGACAGGGGAGGCTATGGCTACACCTTC	CASSRDRGGYGYTF
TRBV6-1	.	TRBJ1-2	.	TGTGCCAGCAGATTACCCGGCGGTTATGGCTACACCTTC	CASRLPGGYGYTF
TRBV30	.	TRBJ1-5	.	TGTGCCTGGAGTGAACATGGAACCCAGCCCCAGCATTTT	CAWSEHGTQPQHF
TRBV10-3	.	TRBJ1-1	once	TGTGCCATCAGTGAATACACTGAAGCTTTCTTT	CAISEYTEAFF
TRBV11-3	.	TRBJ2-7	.	TGTGCCAGCAGCACAGAGGGGCGCTTCTTGGACAGACCTTCTTACGAGCAGTACTTC	CASSTEGRFLDRPSYEQYF
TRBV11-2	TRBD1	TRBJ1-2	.	TGTGCCAGCAGCTTAGATTTGGGCCAGGGGGCTTTGGGCGGCTACACCTTC	CASSLDLGQGALGGYTF
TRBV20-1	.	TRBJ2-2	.	TGCAGTGCCAAAATGAACACCGGGGAGCTGTTTTTT	CSAKMNTGELFF
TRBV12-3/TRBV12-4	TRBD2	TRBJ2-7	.	TGTGCCAGCAGACTGGGACTAGCGGGGGCCTACGAGCAGTACTTC	CASRLGLAGAYEQYF
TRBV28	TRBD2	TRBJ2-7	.	TGTGCCAGCACTCAACTAGCGGGGGCCAACTACGAGCAGTACTTC	CASTQLAGANYEQYF
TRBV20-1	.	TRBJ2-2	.	TGCAGTGCTATGCATGGGAAGGGCACCGGGGAGCTGTTTTTT	CSAMHGKGTGELFF
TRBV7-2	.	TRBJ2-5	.	TGTGCCAGCAGCTTTGTCCCGAGCAGCTTTACAAAGTCGGCCCAGTACTTC	CASSFVPSSFTKSAQYF
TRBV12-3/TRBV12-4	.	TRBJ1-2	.	TGTGCCAGCAGTTTATTCGAGGGGATAAATGGCTACACCTTC	CASSLFEGINGYTF
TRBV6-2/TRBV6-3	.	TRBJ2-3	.	TGTGCCAGCGTCCTCGGGGGCACAGATACGCAGTATTTT	CASVLGGTDTQYF
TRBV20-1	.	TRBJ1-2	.	TGCAGTGCTAGAGACCGACAGTCGTATGGCTACACCTTC	CSARDRQSYGYTF
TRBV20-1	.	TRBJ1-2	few	TGCAGTGCTTCAGAGGGCAGTCGCTATGGCTACATCTTC	CSASEGSRYGYIF
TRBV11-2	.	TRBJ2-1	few	TGTGCCAGCAGCACCGGGACTTTAAGCTCCTACAATGAGCAGTTCTTC	CASSTGTLSSYNEQFF
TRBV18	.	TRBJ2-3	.	TGTGCCAGCTCACCACCGAGTGGGGTGGATACGCAGTATTTT	CASSPPSGVDTQYF
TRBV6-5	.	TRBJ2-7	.	TGTGCCAGCAGTTACCCCGGTGGACGTATACCCTACGAGCAGTACTTC	CASSYPGGRIPYEQYF
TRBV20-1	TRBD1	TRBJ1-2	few	TGCAGTGCTAGGGGACAGGAGAATTATGGCTACACCTTC	CSARGQENYGYTF
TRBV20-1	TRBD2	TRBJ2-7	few	TGCAGTGCTAGAACGGCGGGCGGGAGGGCCACGCACGAGCAGTACTTC	CSARTAGGRATHEQYF
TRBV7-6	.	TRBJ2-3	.	TGTGCCAGCAGCTCATACACAAAGTACAGCACAGATACGCAGTATTTT	CASSSYTKYSTDTQYF
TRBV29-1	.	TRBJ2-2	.	TGCAGCGTTGGTCACAGGGCGGCGTTCACCGGGGAGCTGTTTTTT	CSVGHRAAFTGELFF
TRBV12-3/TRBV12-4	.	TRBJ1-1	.	TGTGCCAGCAGTTTGGAAGCGAACACTGAAGCTTTCTTT	CASSLEANTEAFF
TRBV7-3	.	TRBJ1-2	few	TGTGCCAGCAGCTTAACTTACAACAGGGAAGGATATGGCTACACCTTC	CASSLTYNREGYGYTF
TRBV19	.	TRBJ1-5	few	TGTGCCAGTAGTATGTATACAGGGAGGCAGCCCCAGCATTTT	CASSMYTGRQPQHF
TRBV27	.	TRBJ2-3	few	TGTGCCAGCAGTCCAGGACAATTAAGCACAGATACGCAGTATTTT	CASSPGQLSTDTQYF
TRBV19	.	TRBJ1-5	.	TGTGCCAGTAGTATAGGCCGGGGCGCGAGCAATCAGCCCCAGCATTTT	CASSIGRGASNQPQHF
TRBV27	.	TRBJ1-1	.	TGTGCCAGCAGTTCCGGACCGCGGGTAAGGACTGAAGCTTTCTTT	CASSSGPRVRTEAFF
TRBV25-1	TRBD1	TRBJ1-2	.	TGTGCCAGCAGCAGGGGACAGGCCGACTATGGCTACACCTTC	CASSRGQADYGYTF